This TCR beta chain was identified in a study of blood T cell repertoires in COVID-19. The CDR3 loop spans 14 amino acids. Germline V gene lookup returns CDR1 SNHLY and CDR2 FYNNEI. V lost 6 bases, J lost 2 bases, and 11 bases lay in between. Libraries were prepared by immunoSEQ multiplex PCR; TCRdb keeps only in-frame clonotypes and omits some of them. Of about 350,000 clones listed, about 88% are singletons. This clone was seen more than once but under ten times. The sample comprised PBMCs or T cells enriched from blood (not recorded which). The receptor was derived from a woman aged 30 to 39 who had been exposed to COVID-19. V is TRBV2 and J is TRBJ1-5; D is unclear. CDR3 region: CASRSEGGNQPQHF. CDR3 in DNA: TGTGCCAGCAGGTCGGAAGGAGGCAATCAGCCCCAGCATTTT. Together with reference TRBV2 and TRBJ1-5, the CDR3 gives the full variable domain: EPEVTQTPSHQVTQMGQEVILRCVPISNHLYFYWYRQILGQKVEFLVSFYNNEISEKSEIFDDQFSVERPDGSNFTLKIRSTKLEDSAMYFCASRSEGGNQPQHFGDGTRLSIL.